Following are 12 T cell receptor beta chains from one sample sequenced in a study of blood T cells in healthy people across ages. Primed by a sample-barcoded 5' primer and a J-beta primer mix, a second PCR proceeded for roughly 7 to 12 cycles. TCRdb redid the calling of the 5' RACE reads with MiXCR, one entry per CDR3 protein. This repertoire shows over 600,000 distinct CDR3 sequences, about half found once; its top ten account for around 18%. The sequenced sample was blood. The receptors here all came from a man older than 75 in good health.

Details on this clonotype: A much larger clone lies a single base off, so this may be a read error. The rearrangement uses TRBV20-1 and TRBJ2-5, with 11 nucleotides matching TRBD2. Germline CDR1 reads DFQATT; CDR2 reads SNEGSKA (reference sequence). The CDR3 is 16 residues long. Trimming cost V 1 base and J 11 bases; bases outside gene matches: 15. The CDR3 nucleotides are TGCAGTGCTAGAGTAACCGGGCTAGCGGGAGGCCCTCAGCAGTACTTC. Its translation: CSARVTGLAGGPQQYF.

The V gene is TRBV7-3, the J gene TRBJ2-3; no clear D. CDR1 and CDR2 from the germline V gene are SGHTA and FQGTGA. V lost 5 bases to trimming and J lost 0 bases, with 15 bases between them. This CDR3 spans 16 amino acids. This chain's CDR3 is CASSTDGSYSTDTQYF. The CDR3 coding sequence is TGTGCCAGCAGCACCGACGGCTCCTATAGCACAGATACGCAGTATTTT.

This clonotype came up once. J is TRBJ2-3 and V is TRBV5-1; TRBD1 is a possible D gene (6 bases). The CDR3 consists of 15 residues. The germline gives CDR1 SGHRS, CDR2 YFSETQ. V was cut by 4 bases and J by 0 bases, with 12 bases left in between. CDR3 region: CASSPRGQSTDTQYF. CDR3 bases: TGCGCCAGCAGCCCGCGAGGACAGAGCACAGATACGCAGTATTTT.

The rearrangement links TRBV20-1 to TRBJ2-7; 8 bases are a match to TRBD2. The V gene end was trimmed by 1 base and the J gene end by 7 bases; junction bases not matched to a gene: 12. Germline CDR1 DFQATT, CDR2 SNEGSKA (reference sequence). The CDR3 is 15 residues long. CDR3 amino acids: CSARAPPGLDREQYF. In nucleotides, the CDR3 is TGCAGTGCTAGAGCGCCACCGGGACTAGATCGGGAGCAGTACTTC.

This clonotype has just a few counts. The chain links TRBV7-2 to TRBJ2-1; 13 bases are shared with TRBD2. The CDR3 sequence is 17 residues long. The trim removed 2 bases at V and 4 bases at J, leaving 5 bases unmatched. The germline gives CDR1 SGHTA, CDR2 FQGNSA. CDR3 nucleotide sequence: TGTGCCAGCAGCTTAAGATCACTAGCGGGAGGGTACAATGAGCAGTTCTTC. As protein: CASSLRSLAGGYNEQFF.

This chain connects TRBV20-1 to TRBJ2-5; D possibly matches TRBD1 or TRBD2 (5 bases each). The CDR3 runs to 13 residues. Germline CDR1 DFQATT, CDR2 SNEGSKA (reference sequence). The V gene lost 3 bases and the J gene lost 4 bases, with 12 bases spanning the gap. CDR3 sequence: CSARGEAGETQYF. In DNA, the CDR3 is TGCAGTGCTAGGGGGGAAGCCGGAGAGACCCAGTACTTC.

The chain combines TRBV29-1 with TRBJ2-5, with D perhaps TRBD1 (6 bases). CDR3 length: 15 amino acids. CDR1 is SQVTM, CDR2 ANQGSEA, per germline. V lost 6 bases to trimming and J lost 0 bases, with 17 bases between them. CDR3 sequence (DNA): TGCAGCGTCAACCCGGGACAAACGTACCAAGAGACCCAGTACTTC. It yields the protein CSVNPGQTYQETQYF.

The V and J genes are TRBV24-1 and TRBJ2-7; weak D call: TRBD2 (6 bases). Germline V gives CDR1 KGHDR, CDR2 SFDVKD. Trimming cost V 5 bases and J 5 bases, with 12 bases left between them. The CDR3 length is 13 residues. The DNA for the CDR3 is TGTGCCACCAGTGTCCCGGGACTGCACGAGCAGTACTTC. It codes for CATSVPGLHEQYF.

This clonotype was counted a few times. This chain uses TRBV3-1 with TRBJ1-1; no clear D. Trimming shortened V by 3 bases and J by 1 base, and 12 bases separated the two germline ends. This CDR3 spans 15 amino acids. Germline CDR1 and CDR2: LGHDT and YNNKEL (reference sequence). The CDR3 spells CASSQGKARNTEAFF. For the CDR3, the DNA is TGTGCCAGCAGCCAGGGGAAAGCGAGGAACACTGAAGCTTTCTTT.

This clonotype was observed at least ten times. The chain carries TRBV6-6 and TRBJ2-5; D could derive from TRBD1 or TRBD2 (5 bases each). The CDR3 is 14 amino acids. The V gene lost 4 bases and the J gene lost 11 bases, with 20 bases spanning the gap. Germline-derived CDR1 and CDR2 are MNHNY and SVGAGI (reference sequence). CDR3: CASSSRGSDNEQYF. DNA of the CDR3: TGTGCCAGCAGTTCCCGGGGCTCTGACAATGAGCAGTACTTC.

This clonotype has only a few counts. The V and J genes are TRBV11-3 and TRBJ2-7, with 9 positions matching TRBD2. The CDR3 sequence is 17 residues long. Germline values: CDR1 SGHNT, CDR2 YENEEA. The V gene end was trimmed by 2 bases and the J gene end by 3 bases; junction bases not matched to a gene: 11. The CDR3, as DNA: TGTGCCAGCAGCTTATATAACCGGGGTAGCGGGAGCTACGAGCAGTACTTC. It translates to CASSLYNRGSGSYEQYF.

This clonotype was seen a handful of times. The chain joins TRBV29-1 to TRBJ1-2, with TRBD1 matching 9 bases. The V gene's germline CDR1 is SQVTM and CDR2 ANQGSEA. V was clipped by 6 bases and J by 11 bases; unmatched bases: 10. The CDR3 consists of 12 residues. CDR3 protein: CSVDRDRVTYTF. Here the CDR3 DNA reads TGCAGCGTCGACCGGGACAGGGTGACATACACCTTC.